This TCR beta chain originates from a study of CD8+CD57+ T cells in acquired aplastic anemia. Study-level background: Recorded DNA amounts for sorted CD4+ and CD8+ cells had an average of around 3 ug. Sequencing produced an average of roughly 10 million reads per healthy donor for CD4+ cells.

Whole-study findings and limits: In CD8+ cells, Simpson's diversity showed no significant difference between patients and controls. Roughly 30 CD8+ CDR3 sequences occurred in both the patients and the controls.

CDR3 length: 15 residues. Trimming shortened V by 9 bases and J by 6 bases, and 22 bases separated the two germline ends. Comments on this clonotype: Its matching antigen is unknown.

The study profiled TCR beta VDJ and CDR3 using genomic DNA as template. MiXCR, applied by TCRdb to the reads, yields one record per CDR3 protein. The table shows just over 400,000 distinct CDR3 sequences, with approximately 70% occurring only once. This chain connects TRBV12-3 or TRBV12-4 to TRBJ2-3, with D tentatively TRBD1 (7 bases). This receptor was taken from a human donor in good health, serving as a control. Material: sorted CD4+, CD8+, or CD8+CD57+ T cells (not recorded which) from PBMCs. The CDR3, as DNA: TGTGCCAGACTCCCCGCGGGACAGTTGGTGGATACGCAGTATTTT. Translating it yields CARLPAGQLVDTQYF.